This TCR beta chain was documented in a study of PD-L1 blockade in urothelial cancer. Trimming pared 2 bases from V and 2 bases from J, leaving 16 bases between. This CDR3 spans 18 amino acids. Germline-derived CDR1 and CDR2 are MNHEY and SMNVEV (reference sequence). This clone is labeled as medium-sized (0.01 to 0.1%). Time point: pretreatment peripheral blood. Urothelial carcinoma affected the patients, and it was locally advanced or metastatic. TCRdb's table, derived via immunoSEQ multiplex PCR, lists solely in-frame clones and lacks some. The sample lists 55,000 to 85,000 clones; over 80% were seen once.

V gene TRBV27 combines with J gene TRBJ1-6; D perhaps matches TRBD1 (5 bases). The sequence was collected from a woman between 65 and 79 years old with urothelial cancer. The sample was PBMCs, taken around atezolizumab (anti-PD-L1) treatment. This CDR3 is CASSLDYRSGTYNSPLHF. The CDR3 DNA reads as TGTGCCAGCAGTTTAGACTACAGGAGCGGGACCTATAATTCACCCCTCCACTTT.